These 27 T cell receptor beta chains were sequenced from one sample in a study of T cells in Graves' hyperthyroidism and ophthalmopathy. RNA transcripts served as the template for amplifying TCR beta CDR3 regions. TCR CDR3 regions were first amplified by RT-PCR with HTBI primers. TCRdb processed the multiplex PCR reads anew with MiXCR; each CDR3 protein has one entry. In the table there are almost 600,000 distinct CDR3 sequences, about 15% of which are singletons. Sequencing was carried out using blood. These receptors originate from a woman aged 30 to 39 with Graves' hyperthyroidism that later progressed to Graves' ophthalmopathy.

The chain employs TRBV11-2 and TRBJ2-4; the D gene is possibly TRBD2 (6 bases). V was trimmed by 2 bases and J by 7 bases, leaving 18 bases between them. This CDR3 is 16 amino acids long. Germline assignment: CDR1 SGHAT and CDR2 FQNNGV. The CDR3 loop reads CASSLFVAGRSNIQYF. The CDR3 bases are TGTGCCAGCAGCTTATTTGTGGCAGGGAGGTCGAACATTCAGTACTTC.

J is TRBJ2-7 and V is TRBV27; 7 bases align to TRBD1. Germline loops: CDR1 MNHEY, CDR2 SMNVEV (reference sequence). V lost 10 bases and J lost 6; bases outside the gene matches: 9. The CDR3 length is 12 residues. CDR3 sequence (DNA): TGTGCCACCCTAACCGGGACAGCCGAGCAGTACTTC. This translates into CATLTGTAEQYF.

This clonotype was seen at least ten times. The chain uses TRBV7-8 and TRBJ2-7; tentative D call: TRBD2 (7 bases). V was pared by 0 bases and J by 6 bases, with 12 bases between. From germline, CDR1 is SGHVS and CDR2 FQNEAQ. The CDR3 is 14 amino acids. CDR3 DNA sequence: TGTGCCAGCAGCTTAGCGGGAGGGGGTCTCGAGCAGTACTTC. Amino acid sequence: CASSLAGGGLEQYF.

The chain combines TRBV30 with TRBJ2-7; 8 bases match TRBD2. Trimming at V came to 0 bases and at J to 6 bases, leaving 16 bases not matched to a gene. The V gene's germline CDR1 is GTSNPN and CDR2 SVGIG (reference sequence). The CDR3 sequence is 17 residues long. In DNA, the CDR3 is TGTGCCTGGAGTGTTATCTCCGGGACTAGTAGGGTGGCCGAGCAGTACTTC. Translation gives CAWSVISGTSRVAEQYF.

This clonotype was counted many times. The CDR3: CATSRPSGLQETQYF. CDR3 sequence (DNA): TGTGCCACCAGCAGGCCTAGCGGCCTCCAAGAGACCCAGTACTTC. The V and J genes are TRBV15 and TRBJ2-5, with 7 bases lining up with TRBD2. V gave up 3 bases and J gave up 1 base; unmatched junction bases: 5. Germline assignment: CDR1 LNHNV and CDR2 YYDKDF (reference sequence). The CDR3 consists of 15 residues.

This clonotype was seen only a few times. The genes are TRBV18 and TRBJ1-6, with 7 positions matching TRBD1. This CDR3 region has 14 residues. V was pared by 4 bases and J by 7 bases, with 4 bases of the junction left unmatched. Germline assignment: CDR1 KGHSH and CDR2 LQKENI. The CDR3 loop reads CASSLAGGNSPLHF. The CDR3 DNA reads TGTGCCAGCTCACTCGCAGGGGGAAATTCACCCCTCCACTTT. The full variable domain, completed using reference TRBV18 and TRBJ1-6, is NAGVMQNPRHLVRRRGQEARLRCSPMKGHSHVYWYRQLPEEGLKFMVYLQKENIIDESGMPKERFSAEFPKEGPSILRIQQVVRGDSAAYFCASSLAGGNSPLHFGNGTRLTVT.

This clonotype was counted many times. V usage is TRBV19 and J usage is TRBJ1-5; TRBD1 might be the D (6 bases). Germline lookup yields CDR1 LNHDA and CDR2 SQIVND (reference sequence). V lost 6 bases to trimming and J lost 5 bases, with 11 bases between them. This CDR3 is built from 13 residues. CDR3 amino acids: CASSTQGDQPQHF. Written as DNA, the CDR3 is TGTGCCAGTAGCACACAGGGCGATCAGCCCCAGCATTTT.

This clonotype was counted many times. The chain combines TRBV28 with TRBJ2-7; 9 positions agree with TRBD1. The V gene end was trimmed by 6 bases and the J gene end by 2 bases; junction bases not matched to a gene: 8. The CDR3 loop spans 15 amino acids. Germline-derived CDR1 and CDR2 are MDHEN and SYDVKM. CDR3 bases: TGTGCCAGCAGCCAAGACAGGGGGACACCCTACGAGCAGTACTTC. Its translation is CASSQDRGTPYEQYF.

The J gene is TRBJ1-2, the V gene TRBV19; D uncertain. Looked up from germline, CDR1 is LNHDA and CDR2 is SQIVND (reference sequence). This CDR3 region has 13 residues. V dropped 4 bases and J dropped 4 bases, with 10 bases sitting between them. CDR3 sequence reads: CASSTISSYGYTF. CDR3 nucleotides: TGTGCCAGTAGTACAATATCAAGCTATGGCTACACCTTC.

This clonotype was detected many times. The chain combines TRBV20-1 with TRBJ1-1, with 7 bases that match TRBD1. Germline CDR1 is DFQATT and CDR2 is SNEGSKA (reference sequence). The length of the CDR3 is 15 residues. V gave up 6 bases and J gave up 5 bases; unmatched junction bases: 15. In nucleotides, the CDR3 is TGCAGTGCCCCCGGGCTTGGGCAGGGGGGGACTGAAGCTTTCTTT. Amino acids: CSAPGLGQGGTEAFF.

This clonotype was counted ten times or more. The CDR3, as DNA: TGTGCCAGCAGTTATGGGATCGGAGGGTGGACCTCCTACGAGCAGTACTTC. Encoded protein: CASSYGIGGWTSYEQYF. The chain uses TRBV6-2 or TRBV6-3 and TRBJ2-7; a possible D gene is TRBD2 (6 bases). V lost 3 bases to trimming and J lost 0 bases, with 18 bases between them. CDR1 and CDR2 (germline): MNHEY, SVGEGT. The CDR3 is 17 amino acids.

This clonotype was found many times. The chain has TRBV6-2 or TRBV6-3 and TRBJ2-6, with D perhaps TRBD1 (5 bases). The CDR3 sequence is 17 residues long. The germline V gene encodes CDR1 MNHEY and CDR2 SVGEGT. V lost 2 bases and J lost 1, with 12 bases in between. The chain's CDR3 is CASSYGQGGSGANVLTF. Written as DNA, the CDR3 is TGTGCCAGCAGTTACGGTCAGGGTGGGTCTGGGGCCAACGTCCTGACTTTC.

The CDR3 DNA is TGCAGTGCTAGGGAAGGGGGCGGAGATGGCTACACCTTC. It specifies CSAREGGGDGYTF. This chain links TRBV20-1 with TRBJ1-2, with 7 bases that match TRBD1. V trimming: 3 bases; J trimming: 6 bases; junction bases outside the gene matches: 7. This CDR3 is built from 13 residues. CDR1 and CDR2 from the germline V gene are DFQATT and SNEGSKA (reference sequence).

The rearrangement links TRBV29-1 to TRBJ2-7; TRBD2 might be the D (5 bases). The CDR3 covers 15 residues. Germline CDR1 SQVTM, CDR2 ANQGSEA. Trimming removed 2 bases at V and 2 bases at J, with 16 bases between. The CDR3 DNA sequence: TGCAGCGTTGAACTTCGGGAAGGCCGAACCTACGAGCAGTACTTC. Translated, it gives CSVELREGRTYEQYF.

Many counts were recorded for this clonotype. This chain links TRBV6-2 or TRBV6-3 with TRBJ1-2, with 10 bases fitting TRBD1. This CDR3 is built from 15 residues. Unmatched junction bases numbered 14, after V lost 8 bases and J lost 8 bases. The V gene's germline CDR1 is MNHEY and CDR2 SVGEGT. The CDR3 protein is CASGRFLGTGEGYTF. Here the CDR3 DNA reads TGTGCCAGCGGTCGATTTTTAGGGACAGGGGAAGGCTACACCTTC.

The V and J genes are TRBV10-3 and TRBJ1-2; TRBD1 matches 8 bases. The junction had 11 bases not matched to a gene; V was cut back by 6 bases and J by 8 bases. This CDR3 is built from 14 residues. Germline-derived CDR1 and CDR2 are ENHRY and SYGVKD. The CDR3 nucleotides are TGTGCCATCAGGGGGGGGACAGGATCGAGGGGCTACACCTTC. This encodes CAIRGGTGSRGYTF.

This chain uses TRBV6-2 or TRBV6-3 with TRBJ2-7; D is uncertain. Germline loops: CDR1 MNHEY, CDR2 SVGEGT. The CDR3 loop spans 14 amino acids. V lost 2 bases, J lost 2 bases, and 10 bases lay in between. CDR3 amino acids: CASSYARETYEQYF. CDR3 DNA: TGTGCCAGCAGTTACGCCCGAGAAACCTACGAGCAGTACTTC.

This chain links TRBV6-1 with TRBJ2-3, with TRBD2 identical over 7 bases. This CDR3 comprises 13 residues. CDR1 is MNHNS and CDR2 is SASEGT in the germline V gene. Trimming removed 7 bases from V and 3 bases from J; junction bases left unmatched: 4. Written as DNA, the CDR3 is TGTGCCAGCACTAAACTAGCGACAGATACGCAGTATTTT. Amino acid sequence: CASTKLATDTQYF.

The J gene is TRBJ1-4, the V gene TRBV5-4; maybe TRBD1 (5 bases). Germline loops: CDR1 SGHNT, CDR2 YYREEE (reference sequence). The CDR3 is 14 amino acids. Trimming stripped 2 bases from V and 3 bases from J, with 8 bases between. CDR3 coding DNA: TGTGCCAGCAGCTTTTGGGACTCTAATGAAAAACTGTTTTTT. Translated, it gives CASSFWDSNEKLFF.

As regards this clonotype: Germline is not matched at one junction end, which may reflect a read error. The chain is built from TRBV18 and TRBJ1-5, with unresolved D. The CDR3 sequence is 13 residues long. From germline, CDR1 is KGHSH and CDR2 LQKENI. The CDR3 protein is CGSSPDHNQPQHF. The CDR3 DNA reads TGTGGCAGCTCACCAGATCACAATCAGCCCCAGCATTTT. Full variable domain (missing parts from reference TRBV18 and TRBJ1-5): NAGVMQNPRHLVRRRGQEARLRCSPMKGHSHVYWYRQLPEEGLKFMVYLQKENIIDESGMPKERFSAEFPKEGPSILRIQQVVRGDSAAYFCGSSPDHNQPQHFGDGTRLSIL.

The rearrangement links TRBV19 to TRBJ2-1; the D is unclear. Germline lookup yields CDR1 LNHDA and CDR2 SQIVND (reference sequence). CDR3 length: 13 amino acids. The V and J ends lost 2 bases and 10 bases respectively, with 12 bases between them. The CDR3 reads CASSINRRQEQFF. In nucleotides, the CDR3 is TGTGCCAGTAGTATAAATAGGAGACAAGAGCAGTTCTTC.

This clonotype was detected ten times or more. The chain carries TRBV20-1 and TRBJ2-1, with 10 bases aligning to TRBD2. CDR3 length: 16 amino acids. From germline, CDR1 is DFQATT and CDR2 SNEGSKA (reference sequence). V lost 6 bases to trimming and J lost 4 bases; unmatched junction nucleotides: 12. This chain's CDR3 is CSAPKLAGLAYNEQFF. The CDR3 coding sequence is TGCAGTGCCCCAAAACTAGCGGGACTAGCATACAATGAGCAGTTCTTC.

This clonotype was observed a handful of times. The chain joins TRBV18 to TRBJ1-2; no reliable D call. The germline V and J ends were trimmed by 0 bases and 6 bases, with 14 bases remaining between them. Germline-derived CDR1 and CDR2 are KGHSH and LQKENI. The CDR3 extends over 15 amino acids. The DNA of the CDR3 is TGTGCCAGCTCACCACCGAAAACGGGGTATGATGGCTACACCTTC. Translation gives CASSPPKTGYDGYTF.

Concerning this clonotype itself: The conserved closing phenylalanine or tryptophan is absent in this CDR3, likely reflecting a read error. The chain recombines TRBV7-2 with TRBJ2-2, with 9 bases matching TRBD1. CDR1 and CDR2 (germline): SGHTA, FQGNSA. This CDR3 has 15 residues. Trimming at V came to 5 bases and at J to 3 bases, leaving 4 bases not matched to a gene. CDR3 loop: CASSLQGADTGELFY. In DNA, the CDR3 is TGTGCCAGCAGCCTACAGGGGGCGGACACCGGGGAGCTGTTTTAT.

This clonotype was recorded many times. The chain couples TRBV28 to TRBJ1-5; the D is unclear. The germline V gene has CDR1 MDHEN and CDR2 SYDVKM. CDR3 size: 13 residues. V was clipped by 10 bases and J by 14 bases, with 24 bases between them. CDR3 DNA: TGTGCCACCTCCGGTCCGGAGCGAATCCTCGAGCATTTT. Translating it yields CATSGPERILEHF.

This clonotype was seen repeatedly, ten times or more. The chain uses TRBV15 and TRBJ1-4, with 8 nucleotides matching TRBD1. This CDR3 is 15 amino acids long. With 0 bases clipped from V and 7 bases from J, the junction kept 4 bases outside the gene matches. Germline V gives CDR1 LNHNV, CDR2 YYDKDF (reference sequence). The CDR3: CATSRDRGTGEKLFF. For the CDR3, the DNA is TGTGCCACCAGCAGAGATCGCGGGACAGGTGAAAAACTGTTTTTT. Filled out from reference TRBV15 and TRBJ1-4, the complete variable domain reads DAMVIQNPRYQVTQFGKPVTLSCSQTLNHNVMYWYQQKSSQAPKLLFHYYDKDFNNEADTPDNFQSRRPNTSFCFLDIRSPGLGDTAMYLCATSRDRGTGEKLFFGSGTQLSVL.

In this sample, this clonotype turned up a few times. The CDR3 loop is CATSRDLTYGYTF. The CDR3 DNA reads TGTGCCACCAGCAGAGATCTCACCTATGGCTACACCTTC. The chain employs TRBV15 and TRBJ1-2; no clear D gene. This CDR3 has 13 amino acids. Between the trimmed V and J ends, which lost 0 bases and 4 bases, there was a span of 6 bases. CDR1 is LNHNV, CDR2 YYDKDF, per germline (reference sequence).